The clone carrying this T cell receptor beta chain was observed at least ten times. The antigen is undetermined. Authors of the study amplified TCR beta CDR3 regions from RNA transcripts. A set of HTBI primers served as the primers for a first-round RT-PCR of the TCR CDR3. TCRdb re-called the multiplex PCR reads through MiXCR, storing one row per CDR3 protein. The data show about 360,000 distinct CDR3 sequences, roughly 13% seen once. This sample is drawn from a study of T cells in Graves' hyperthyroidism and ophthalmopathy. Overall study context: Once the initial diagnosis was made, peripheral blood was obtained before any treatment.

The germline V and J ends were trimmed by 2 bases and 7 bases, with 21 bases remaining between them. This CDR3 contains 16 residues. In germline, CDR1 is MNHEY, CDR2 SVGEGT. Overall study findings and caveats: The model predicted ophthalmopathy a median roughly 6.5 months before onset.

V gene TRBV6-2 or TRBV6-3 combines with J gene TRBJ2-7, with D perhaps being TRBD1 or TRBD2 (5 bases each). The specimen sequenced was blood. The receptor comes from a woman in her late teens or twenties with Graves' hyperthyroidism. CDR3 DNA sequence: TGTGCCAGCAGTTACACGCCGGGGCGGTACCGGGGAGAGCAGTACTTC. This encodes CASSYTPGRYRGEQYF.